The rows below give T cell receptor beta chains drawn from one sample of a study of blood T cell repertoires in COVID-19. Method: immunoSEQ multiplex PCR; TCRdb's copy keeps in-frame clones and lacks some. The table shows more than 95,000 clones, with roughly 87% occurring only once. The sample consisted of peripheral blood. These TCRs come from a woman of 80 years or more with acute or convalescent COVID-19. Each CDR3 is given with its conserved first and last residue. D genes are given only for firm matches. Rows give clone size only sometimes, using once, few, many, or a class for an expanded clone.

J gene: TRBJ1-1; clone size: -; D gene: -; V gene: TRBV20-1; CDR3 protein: CSAKGGTEAFF; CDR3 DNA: TGCAGTGCTAAGGGGGGGACTGAAGCTTTCTTT
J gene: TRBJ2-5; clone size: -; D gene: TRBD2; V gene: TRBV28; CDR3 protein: CASSSRDGGTETQYF; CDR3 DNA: TGTGCCAGCAGCTCGCGGGACGGGGGGACAGAGACCCAGTACTTC
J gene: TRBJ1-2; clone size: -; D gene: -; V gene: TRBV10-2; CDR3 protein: CASQDSRNYGYTF; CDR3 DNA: TGCGCCAGCCAGGACAGCCGTAACTATGGCTACACCTTC
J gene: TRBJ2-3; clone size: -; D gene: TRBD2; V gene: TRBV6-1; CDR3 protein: CASSEGGGYTQYF; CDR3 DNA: TGTGCCAGCAGTGAAGGCGGGGGGTACACGCAGTATTTT
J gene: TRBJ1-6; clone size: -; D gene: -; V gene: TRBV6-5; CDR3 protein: CANKMDSPYNSPLHF; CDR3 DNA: TGTGCCAACAAAATGGACAGCCCCTATAATTCACCCCTCCACTTT
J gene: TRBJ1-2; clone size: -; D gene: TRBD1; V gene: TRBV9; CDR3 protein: CASTRDRNYGYTF; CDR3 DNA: TGTGCCAGCACGCGGGACAGAAACTATGGCTACACCTTC
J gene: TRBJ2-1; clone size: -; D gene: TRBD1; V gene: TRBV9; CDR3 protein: CASSYTPTGDNEQFF; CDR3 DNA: TGTGCCAGCAGCTATACACCAACAGGGGACAATGAGCAGTTCTTC
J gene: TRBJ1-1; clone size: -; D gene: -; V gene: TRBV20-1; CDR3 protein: CSARDIAEAFF; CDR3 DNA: TGCAGTGCTAGAGATATCGCTGAAGCTTTCTTT
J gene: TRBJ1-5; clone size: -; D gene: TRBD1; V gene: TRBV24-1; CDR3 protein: CATSDRQGGNQPQHF; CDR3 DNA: TGTGCCACCAGTGATAGACAGGGTGGCAATCAGCCCCAGCATTTT
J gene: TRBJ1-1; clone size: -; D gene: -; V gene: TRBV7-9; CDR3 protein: CASSLQGNTEAFF; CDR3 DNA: TGTGCCAGCAGCTTACAGGGAAACACTGAAGCTTTCTTT
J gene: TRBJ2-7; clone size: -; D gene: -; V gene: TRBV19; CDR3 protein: CASSWTDREQYF; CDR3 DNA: TGTGCCAGTAGTTGGACCGACAGGGAGCAGTACTTC
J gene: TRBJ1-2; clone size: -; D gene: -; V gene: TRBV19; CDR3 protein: CASSTSGTRGGYTF; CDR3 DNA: TGTGCCAGTAGTACGAGCGGGACCCGGGGTGGCTACACCTTC
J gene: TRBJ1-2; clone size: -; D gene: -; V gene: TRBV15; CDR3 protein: CATSREGNYGYTF; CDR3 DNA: TGTGCCACCAGCAGAGAGGGCAACTATGGCTACACCTTC
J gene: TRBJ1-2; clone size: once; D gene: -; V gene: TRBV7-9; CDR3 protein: CASSLGAYGYTF; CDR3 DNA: TGTGCCAGCAGCTTAGGGGCTTATGGCTACACCTTC
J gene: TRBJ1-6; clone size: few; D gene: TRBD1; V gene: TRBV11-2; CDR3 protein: CASSLGNDRDNSPLHF; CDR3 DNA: TGTGCCAGCAGCTTAGGAAACGACAGGGACAATTCACCCCTCCACTTT
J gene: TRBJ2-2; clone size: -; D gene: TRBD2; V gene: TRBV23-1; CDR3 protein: CASSPSCGGANTGELFF; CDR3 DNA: TGCGCCAGCAGTCCCAGTTGCGGGGGGGCGAACACCGGGGAGCTGTTTTTT
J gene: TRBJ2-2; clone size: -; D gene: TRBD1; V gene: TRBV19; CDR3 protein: CASSIEGDSNTGELFF; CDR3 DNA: TGTGCCAGTAGTATAGAAGGGGACAGTAACACCGGGGAGCTGTTTTTT
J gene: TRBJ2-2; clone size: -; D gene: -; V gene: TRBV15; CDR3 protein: CATSLGRNTGELFF; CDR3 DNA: TGTGCCACCAGCCTGGGGAGGAACACCGGGGAGCTGTTTTTT
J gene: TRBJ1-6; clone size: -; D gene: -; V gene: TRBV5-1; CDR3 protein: CASSPSYVGGGIRSPLHF; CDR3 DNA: TGCGCCAGCAGCCCTTCATATGTGGGAGGGGGGATCAGATCACCCCTCCACTTT
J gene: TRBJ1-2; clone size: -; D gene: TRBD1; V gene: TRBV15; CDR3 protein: CATSRGDRVTF; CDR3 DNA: TGTGCCACCAGCAGGGGGGACAGGGTCACCTTC
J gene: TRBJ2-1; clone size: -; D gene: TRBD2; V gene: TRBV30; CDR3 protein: CAWRPPGLGSNEQFF; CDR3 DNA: TGTGCCTGGAGGCCGCCGGGACTAGGATCCAATGAGCAGTTCTTC
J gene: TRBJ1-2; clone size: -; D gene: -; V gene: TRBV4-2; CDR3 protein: CASSQGASLNYGYTF; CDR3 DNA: TGTGCCAGCAGCCAAGGGGCAAGCCTTAACTATGGCTACACCTTC
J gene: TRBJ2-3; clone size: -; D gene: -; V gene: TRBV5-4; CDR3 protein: CASSLGGDTDTQYF; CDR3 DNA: TGTGCCAGCAGCTTGGGGGGGGACACAGATACGCAGTATTTT
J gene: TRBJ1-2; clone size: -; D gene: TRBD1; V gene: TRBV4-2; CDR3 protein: CASSQDQGARGYTF; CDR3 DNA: TGTGCCAGCAGCCAAGACCAGGGGGCGCGGGGCTACACCTTC
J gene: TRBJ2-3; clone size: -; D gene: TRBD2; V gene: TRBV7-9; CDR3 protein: CASSPRIGLGGEKTDTQYF; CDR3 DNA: TGTGCCAGCAGCCCAAGGATCGGTCTGGGGGGGGAAAAGACAGATACGCAGTATTTT
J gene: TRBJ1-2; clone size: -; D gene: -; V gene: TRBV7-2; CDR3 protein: CASSLVGQGDYGYTF; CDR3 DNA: TGTGCCAGCAGCTTAGTAGGGCAGGGCGACTATGGCTACACCTTC
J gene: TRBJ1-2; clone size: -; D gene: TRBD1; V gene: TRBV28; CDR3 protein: CASRRQGDYGYTF; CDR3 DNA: TGTGCCAGCAGACGACAGGGGGACTATGGCTACACCTTC
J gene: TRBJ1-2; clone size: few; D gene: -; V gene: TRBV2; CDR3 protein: CASTSNYGYTF; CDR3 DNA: TGTGCCAGCACCAGTAACTATGGCTACACCTTC
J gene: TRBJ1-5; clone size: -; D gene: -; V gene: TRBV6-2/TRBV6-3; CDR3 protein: CASSYPPFGNQPQHF; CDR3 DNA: TGTGCCAGCAGTTATCCCCCCTTCGGCAATCAGCCCCAGCATTTT
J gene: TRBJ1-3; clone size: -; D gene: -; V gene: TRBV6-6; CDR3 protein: CASVTRFGYTIYF; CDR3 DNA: TGTGCCAGCGTGACAAGATTCGGATACACCATATATTTT
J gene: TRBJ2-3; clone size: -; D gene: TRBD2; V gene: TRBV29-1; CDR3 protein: CSFVAGGTDTQYF; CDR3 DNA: TGCAGCTTCGTAGCGGGGGGGACAGATACGCAGTATTTT
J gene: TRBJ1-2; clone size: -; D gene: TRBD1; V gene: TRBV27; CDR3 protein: CASSSTGSYGYTF; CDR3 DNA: TGTGCCAGCAGTTCGACAGGGTCCTATGGCTACACCTTC
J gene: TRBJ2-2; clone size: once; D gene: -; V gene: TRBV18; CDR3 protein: CASSPGQGNPGELFF; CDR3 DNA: TGTGCCAGCTCACCAGGGCAGGGAAATCCCGGGGAGCTGTTTTTT
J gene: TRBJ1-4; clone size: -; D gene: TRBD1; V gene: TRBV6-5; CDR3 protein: CASSQRTGTVLFF; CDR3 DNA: TGTGCCAGCAGTCAAAGGACCGGGACAGTTCTGTTTTTT
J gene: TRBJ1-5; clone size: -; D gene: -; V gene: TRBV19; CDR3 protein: CASSTRVGGQPQHF; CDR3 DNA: TGTGCCAGTAGTACCCGGGTAGGCGGTCAGCCCCAGCATTTT
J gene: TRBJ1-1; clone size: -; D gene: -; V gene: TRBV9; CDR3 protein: CASSVTVNTEAFF; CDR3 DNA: TGTGCCAGCAGCGTTACAGTGAACACTGAAGCTTTCTTT
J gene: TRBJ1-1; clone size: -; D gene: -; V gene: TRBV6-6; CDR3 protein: CASSSTGNTEAFF; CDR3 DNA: TGTGCCAGCAGTTCAACAGGGAACACTGAAGCTTTCTTT
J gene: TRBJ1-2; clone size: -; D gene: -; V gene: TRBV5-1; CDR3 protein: CASSLSLNNYGYTF; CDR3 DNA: TGCGCCAGCAGCTTGTCCCTTAATAACTATGGCTACACCTTC
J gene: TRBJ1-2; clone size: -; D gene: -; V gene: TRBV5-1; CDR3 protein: CASSLVDSNGYTF; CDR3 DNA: TGCGCCAGCAGCTTGGTTGACAGCAATGGCTACACCTTC
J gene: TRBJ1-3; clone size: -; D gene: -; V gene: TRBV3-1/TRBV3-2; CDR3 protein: CASSQDWDRGATIYF; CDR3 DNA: TGTGCCAGCAGCCAAGATTGGGACCGGGGGGCCACCATATATTTT
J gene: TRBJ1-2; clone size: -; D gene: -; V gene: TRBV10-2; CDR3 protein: CASRTGDYGYTF; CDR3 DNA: TGCGCCAGCAGGACAGGTGACTATGGCTACACCTTC
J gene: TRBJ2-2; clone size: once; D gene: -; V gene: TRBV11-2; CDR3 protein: CASSFSTNTGELFF; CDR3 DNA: TGTGCCAGCAGCTTTTCCACGAACACCGGGGAGCTGTTTTTT
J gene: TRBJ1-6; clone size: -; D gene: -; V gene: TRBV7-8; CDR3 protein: CASSLTQGPLHF; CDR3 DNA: TGTGCCAGCAGCCTAACACAGGGACCCCTCCACTTT
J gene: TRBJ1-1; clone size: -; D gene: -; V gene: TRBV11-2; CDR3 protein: CASSSTVNTEAFF; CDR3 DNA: TGTGCCAGCAGCTCGACAGTGAACACTGAAGCTTTCTTT
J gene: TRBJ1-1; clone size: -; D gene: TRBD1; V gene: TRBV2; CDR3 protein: CASSEATGVVTEAFF; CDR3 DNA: TGTGCCAGCAGTGAAGCTACAGGGGTTGTTACTGAAGCTTTCTTT